Presented here are 26 T cell receptor beta chains from one specimen sequenced in a study of identical twins. TCRdb used MiXCR to reprocess the 5' RACE reads, holding one entry per CDR3 protein. The sample lists approximately 500,000 distinct CDR3 sequences; nearly 15% were seen once. The sample also formed part of further work on yellow fever vaccine responses in identical twins.

Sequencing was done on a sample of CD4+ T cells sorted from blood. These receptors all stem from a woman aged 18 to 35 in good health.

This clonotype occurred a few times. V gene TRBV10-3 combines with J gene TRBJ2-1, with D possibly being TRBD2 (6 bases). The germline V gene has CDR1 ENHRY and CDR2 SYGVKD. The CDR3 runs to 14 residues. V was shortened by 4 bases and J by 7 bases, with 14 bases between the two germline ends. CDR3 nucleotide sequence: TGTGCCATCAGTGTGGCCAGGGAGGCGAATGAGCAGTTCTTC. Protein sequence: CAISVAREANEQFF.

This clonotype has more than one count but fewer than ten. The genes are TRBV4-2 and TRBJ1-1; the D is unclear. V gave up 0 bases and J gave up 0 bases, with 14 bases separating them. The CDR3 runs to 17 residues. The germline gives CDR1 LGHNA, CDR2 YNFKEQ. CDR3 DNA sequence: TGTGCCAGCAGCCAAGAAATTGATAGCCGAATGAACACTGAAGCTTTCTTT. This gives the protein CASSQEIDSRMNTEAFF.

V is TRBV12-3 or TRBV12-4 and J is TRBJ2-5, with 8 nucleotides matching TRBD1. This CDR3 has 14 amino acids. J lost 4 bases, V lost 1 base, and 2 bases had no gene match. The CDR3 bases are TGTGCCAGCAGTTTAGGCAGGGGGCGAGAGACCCAGTACTTC. Protein sequence: CASSLGRGRETQYF.

J is TRBJ2-3 and V is TRBV10-3; D unresolved. Germline assignment: CDR1 ENHRY and CDR2 SYGVKD. Trimming pared 9 bases from V and 6 bases from J, leaving 19 bases between. CDR3 length equals 14 residues. In DNA form, the CDR3 reads TGTGCCATTCGTCGACCGGATGACACGGATACGCAGTATTTT. Translating it yields CAIRRPDDTDTQYF.

This clonotype was counted between two and nine times. The chain is built from TRBV7-2 and TRBJ2-1, with D perhaps TRBD2 (5 bases). Trimming took 4 bases from V and 9 from J, leaving 13 bases between them. The germline gives CDR1 SGHTA, CDR2 FQGNSA. The CDR3 has 13 residues. CDR3 protein: CASSSSGVGEQFF. The CDR3 DNA reads TGTGCCAGCAGCTCCAGCGGAGTCGGTGAGCAGTTCTTC. The full variable domain, its missing parts supplied by reference TRBV7-2 and TRBJ2-1, is GAGVSQSPSNKVTEKGKDVELRCDPISGHTALYWYRQSLGQGLEFLIYFQGNSAPDKSGLPSDRFSAERTGGSVSTLTIQRTQQEDSAVYLCASSSSGVGEQFFGPGTRLTVL.

The rearrangement uses TRBV6-1 and TRBJ2-1; D is ambiguous. CDR3 length: 14 amino acids. V was cut by 6 bases and J by 1 base, with 10 bases left in between. From germline, CDR1 is MNHNS and CDR2 SASEGT. CDR3 nucleotides: TGTGCCAGCAGACCCCCTATTTCCTACAATGAGCAGTTCTTC. Its translation is CASRPPISYNEQFF.

This clonotype was seen a single time. The rearrangement joins TRBV11-2 to TRBJ2-1; 7 bases map to TRBD2. The germline V gene has CDR1 SGHAT and CDR2 FQNNGV. After removal of 3 bases from V and 4 bases from J, the junction contained 12 bases not matched to a gene. This CDR3 is built from 17 residues. CDR3 bases: TGTGCCAGCAGCTTCCCAAGAGGCCCTAGCGGATACAATGAGCAGTTCTTC. This codes for CASSFPRGPSGYNEQFF.

For the CDR3, the DNA is TGTGCCAGCAGTAGAGGACTAGCGGGAGGGGGTGATGAGCAGTTCTTC. Translated, it gives CASSRGLAGGGDEQFF. This chain joins TRBV6-4 and TRBJ2-1, with TRBD2 identical over 15 bases. CDR1 is MRHNA, CDR2 SNTAGT, per germline. V dropped 5 bases and J dropped 8; count of bases not matched to a gene: 7. The CDR3 length is 16 residues.

The table lists this clonotype with a few counts. This sequence joins TRBV27 and TRBJ2-5; D tentatively fits TRBD1 or TRBD2 (5 bases each). Germline V lookup: CDR1 MNHEY, CDR2 SMNVEV (reference sequence). This CDR3 has 16 residues. The V end was cut by 1 base, the J end by 4 bases, with 16 bases between. CDR3 sequence (DNA): TGTGCCAGCAGTTTATTCCGACCGGGACCGACAGAGACCCAGTACTTC. It encodes CASSLFRPGPTETQYF.

DNA of the CDR3: TGTGCCAGCAGTTTAGCCACTTCGGGCAAAAACATTCAGTACTTC. This codes for CASSLATSGKNIQYF. The rearrangement joins TRBV12-3 or TRBV12-4 to TRBJ2-4; D remains unclear. The V and J ends lost 0 bases and 3 bases respectively, with 9 bases between them. The CDR3 loop spans 15 amino acids.

This clonotype has only a few counts. The rearrangement links TRBV7-9 to TRBJ2-7, with a possible D match to TRBD1 (6 bases). Trimming cost V 1 base and J 2 bases, with 12 bases left between them. CDR3 length equals 15 residues. Germline lookup yields CDR1 SEHNR and CDR2 FQNEAQ (reference sequence). The CDR3 loop reads CASSLGGQGAYEQYF. The CDR3 nucleotides read TGTGCCAGCAGCTTAGGGGGGCAGGGCGCCTACGAGCAGTACTTC.

The chain is built from TRBV7-9 and TRBJ2-7; D ambiguous. The CDR3 extends over 12 amino acids. V gave up 4 bases and J gave up 6 bases, with 10 bases separating them. Germline values: CDR1 SEHNR, CDR2 FQNEAQ (reference sequence). As DNA, the CDR3 is TGTGCCAGCAGCTATCGAGACTTCGAGCAGTACTTC. It codes for CASSYRDFEQYF.

There are many counts of this clonotype. The chain links TRBV12-3 or TRBV12-4 to TRBJ1-5; a possible D gene is TRBD1 (5 bases). V lost 6 bases and J 10 bases, leaving 16 bases between the germline ends. There are 13 residues in the CDR3. The CDR3 DNA follows: TGTGCCAGCAGCTCCCAGGGAGTCAGCCCCCAGCATTTT. Its protein product is CASSSQGVSPQHF.

This clonotype was counted a few times. The gene calls are TRBV5-5 and TRBJ1-2; D is uncertain. CDR3 length: 14 residues. The germline V gene encodes CDR1 SGHKS and CDR2 YYEKEE (reference sequence). The V end was cut by 2 bases, the J end by 6 bases, with 14 bases between. Here the CDR3 DNA reads TGTGCCAGCAGCTTTGGGGTCGGTTGGGATGGCTACACCTTC. Translated, it gives CASSFGVGWDGYTF.

This clonotype was found a few times. The chain has TRBV15 and TRBJ1-1; TRBD1 agrees at 9 bases. The CDR3 totals 16 residues. CDR1 is LNHNV and CDR2 is YYDKDF in the germline V gene (reference sequence). J gave up 11 bases and V 0 bases, and 13 bases lay outside the gene matches. As DNA, the CDR3 is TGTGCCACCAGCAGAGATGGAGGGACAGGGAGGGCCGCGGCTTTCTTT. Protein: CATSRDGGTGRAAAFF.

The chain carries TRBV12-3 or TRBV12-4 and TRBJ1-3, with D tentatively TRBD1 (6 bases). V was cut by 6 bases and J by 0 bases, with 18 bases left in between. The CDR3 sequence is 17 residues long. The CDR3 DNA reads as TGTGCCAGCAGCTTCGTGGGGGCCATTTCCTCTGGAAACACCATATATTTT. It codes for CASSFVGAISSGNTIYF.

The chain joins TRBV25-1 to TRBJ2-1, with 10 bases identical to TRBD2. Germline V gene lookup returns CDR1 MGHDK and CDR2 SYGVNS. V shed 4 bases and J 5 bases; nucleotides not matched to a gene: 5. The CDR3 length is 15 residues. CDR3 residues: CASSGGTSANNEQFF. Here the CDR3 DNA reads TGTGCCAGCAGTGGCGGGACTAGCGCGAACAATGAGCAGTTCTTC. Complete variable domain (other parts from reference TRBV25-1 and TRBJ2-1): EADIYQTPRYLVIGTGKKITLECSQTMGHDKMYWYQQDPGMELHLIHYSYGVNSTEKGDLSSESTVSRIRTEHFPLTLESARPSHTSQYLCASSGGTSANNEQFFGPGTRLTVL.

The chain uses TRBV28 and TRBJ2-7; tentatively, D is TRBD1 or TRBD2 (5 bases each). Germline V gives CDR1 MDHEN, CDR2 SYDVKM. Trimming pared 5 bases from V and 2 bases from J, leaving 16 bases between. This CDR3 has 15 amino acids. CDR3 sequence reads: CASSTGDLKTYEQYV. CDR3 nucleotides: TGTGCCAGCAGTACCGGGGACCTTAAAACCTACGAGCAGTACGTC.

This clonotype was observed a handful of times. The V gene is TRBV3-1, the J gene TRBJ2-3; no definite D call. Trimming cost V 3 bases and J 8 bases, with 6 bases left between them. Germline V CDR1 and CDR2: LGHDT, YNNKEL (reference sequence). The CDR3 is 11 residues long. CDR3 sequence reads: CASSHSVTQYF. The CDR3 coding sequence is TGTGCCAGCAGCCACAGCGTTACGCAGTATTTT.

The CDR3 coding sequence is TGCAGTGCTAGAGATCTGGAGGGGGAGGGAAGGAATGAGCAGTTCTTC. Its translation: CSARDLEGEGRNEQFF. The chain has TRBV20-1 and TRBJ2-1; TRBD2 might be the D (7 bases). The CDR3 consists of 16 residues. The V end lost 0 bases, the J end lost 7 bases, and 19 bases lay between the germline ends. Germline-derived CDR1 and CDR2 are DFQATT and SNEGSKA (reference sequence).

The chain uses TRBV3-1 and TRBJ1-2; D remains unclear. Germline V CDR1 and CDR2: LGHDT, YNNKEL (reference sequence). This CDR3 is built from 16 residues. V lost 3 bases to trimming and J lost 0 bases, with 14 bases between them. DNA for the CDR3: TGTGCCAGCAGCCACAAGAGAACCCGAGCTAACTATGGCTACACCTTC. Protein: CASSHKRTRANYGYTF. The full variable domain, in which reference TRBV3-1 and TRBJ1-2 provide the parts outside the CDR3, is DTAVSQTPKYLVTQMGNDKSIKCEQNLGHDTMYWYKQDSKKFLKIMFSYNNKELIINETVPNRFSPKSPDKAHLNLHINSLELGDSAVYFCASSHKRTRANYGYTFGSGTRLTVV.

Ten or more counts support this clonotype. V gene TRBV12-3 or TRBV12-4 combines with J gene TRBJ1-1, with D tentatively TRBD1 (5 bases). The CDR3 extends over 14 amino acids. Trimming took 3 bases from V and 0 from J, leaving 8 bases between them. The CDR3 reads CASSFGTLNTEAFF. The DNA of the CDR3 is TGTGCCAGCAGTTTTGGGACTCTGAACACTGAAGCTTTCTTT.

This clonotype has just a few counts. This chain uses TRBV24-1 with TRBJ2-1, with 8 nucleotides matching TRBD2. This CDR3 contains 18 residues. The V gene end was trimmed by 4 bases and the J gene end by 0 bases; junction bases not matched to a gene: 10. In germline, CDR1 is KGHDR, CDR2 SFDVKD. The CDR3 sequence: CATSEPIVAGRSYNEQFF. For the CDR3, the DNA is TGTGCCACCAGTGAACCAATCGTAGCGGGACGCTCCTACAATGAGCAGTTCTTC.

The J gene is TRBJ2-1, the V gene TRBV5-1, with 9 bases aligning to TRBD2. J was trimmed by 8 bases and V by 0 bases; bases with no gene match: 6. CDR1 SGHRS and CDR2 YFSETQ come from the germline V gene. The CDR3 consists of 15 residues. CDR3 residues: CASSLGSGSRYEQFF. CDR3 DNA: TGCGCCAGCAGCTTGGGTAGCGGGAGTAGGTATGAGCAGTTCTTC.

This clonotype was detected only a few times. This chain links TRBV12-3 or TRBV12-4 with TRBJ2-1, with D perhaps TRBD1 (5 bases). V was clipped by 6 bases and J by 15 bases, with 24 bases between them. The CDR3 runs 14 residues. The DNA of the CDR3 is TGTGCCAGCAGGGGGAAAGGGGAACTACTACCCCCGTTCTTC. This translates into CASRGKGELLPPFF.

The CDR3 spells CASSKGRDRLNSYEQYV. CDR3 nucleotides: TGTGCCAGCAGCAAAGGAAGGGACAGGCTAAACTCCTACGAGCAGTACGTC. The V and J genes are TRBV21-1 and TRBJ2-7; no check of the table's D call, TRBD1, against the DNA was made. TRBV21-1 is recorded as a pseudogene. The CDR3 runs to 17 residues.